Presented here are 18 T cell receptor beta chains from one specimen sequenced in a study of vaccination and CD4 T cells after COVID-19. TCRdb recomputed calls from the PCR reads with MiXCR, one row per CDR3 protein. The data show tens of thousands of distinct CDR3 sequences, under 60% seen once. The sample consisted of CD4+ T cells from blood, taken before SARS-CoV-2 vaccination. The receptors originated from a human donor who had recovered from COVID-19.

The chain joins TRBV7-3 to TRBJ2-2, with TRBD1 identical over 7 bases. The V segment lost 3 bases and the J segment 5 bases; nucleotides outside the gene matches: 6. The CDR3 is 15 residues long. Germline CDR1 and CDR2: SGHTA and FQGTGA. Here the CDR3 DNA reads TGTGCCAGCAGCTTTGCGACAGGGTGGACCGGGGAGCTGTTTTTT. It is translated as CASSFATGWTGELFF.

The chain recombines TRBV10-3 with TRBJ2-7; D uncertain. The germline gives CDR1 ENHRY, CDR2 SYGVKD. This CDR3 spans 12 amino acids. The germline V and J ends were trimmed by 0 bases and 3 bases, with 3 bases remaining between them. The CDR3 here is CAISESNYEQYF. CDR3 bases: TGTGCCATCAGTGAGTCCAACTACGAGCAGTACTTC.

This rearrangement joins TRBV20-1 to TRBJ1-6, with D unclear. Germline CDR1 and CDR2: DFQATT and SNEGSKA (reference sequence). The CDR3 has 17 amino acids. Trimming took off 1 base at V and 0 bases at J, with 13 bases between the two ends. The CDR3 here is CSARVGIVGSYNSPLHF. CDR3 nucleotides: TGCAGTGCTAGAGTGGGTATTGTGGGCTCCTATAATTCACCCCTCCACTTT.

This sequence joins TRBV19 and TRBJ1-2; D not resolved. The V gene's germline CDR1 is LNHDA and CDR2 SQIVND (reference sequence). The V end lost 4 bases, the J end lost 7 bases, and 10 bases lay between the germline ends. There are 12 residues in the CDR3. In DNA form, the CDR3 reads TGTGCCAGTAGTACTAGTATTTCTGGCTACACCTTC. Amino acid sequence: CASSTSISGYTF.

This chain uses TRBV12-3 or TRBV12-4 with TRBJ2-3; D may be TRBD1 (5 bases). CDR3 length equals 15 residues. Deletions cut 3 bases from V and 3 bases from J, with 13 bases between. The CDR3 sequence is CASSLVQGWTDTQYF. CDR3 sequence (DNA): TGTGCCAGCAGTTTGGTCCAGGGATGGACAGATACGCAGTATTTT.

This clonotype occurred once. The chain recombines TRBV28 with TRBJ2-7; 8 positions agree with TRBD2. Germline lookup yields CDR1 MDHEN and CDR2 SYDVKM. The V segment lost 8 bases and the J segment 2 bases; nucleotides outside the gene matches: 5. This CDR3 contains 13 residues. CDR3: CASQTSGTYEQYF. CDR3 nucleotide sequence: TGTGCCAGCCAAACTAGCGGCACCTACGAGCAGTACTTC.

This clonotype turned up a few times. This chain uses TRBV20-1 with TRBJ2-5; 11 nucleotides match TRBD2. The germline V gene encodes CDR1 DFQATT and CDR2 SNEGSKA (reference sequence). The CDR3 extends over 14 amino acids. V lost 0 bases and J lost 7; bases outside the gene matches: 4. CDR3 coding DNA: TGCAGTGCTAGAGACCTTGGACTAGCGGGGACCCAGTACTTC. This encodes CSARDLGLAGTQYF.

This chain joins TRBV6-1 and TRBJ1-2; 7 positions agree with TRBD1. In germline, CDR1 is MNHNS, CDR2 SASEGT. The CDR3 loop spans 15 amino acids. Losses at the gene ends were 5 bases for V and 0 bases for J; bases not matched to a gene: 6. The CDR3 sequence is CASSRTDRSNYGYTF. The CDR3 nucleotides are TGTGCCAGCAGTAGAACGGACAGGTCTAACTATGGCTACACCTTC.

The V gene is TRBV2, the J gene TRBJ2-5, with D perhaps TRBD1 (5 bases). This CDR3 is 14 amino acids long. Per germline, CDR1 SNHLY and CDR2 FYNNEI. The germline V and J ends were trimmed by 2 bases and 1 base, with 8 bases remaining between them. The CDR3 loop is CASSERTGQETQYF. CDR3 bases: TGTGCCAGCAGTGAACGAACAGGCCAAGAGACCCAGTACTTC.

The chain joins TRBV20-1 to TRBJ2-1, with D uncertain. The CDR3 length is 16 residues. V was cut by 0 bases and J by 0 bases, with 12 bases left in between. Germline-derived CDR1 and CDR2 are DFQATT and SNEGSKA (reference sequence). CDR3 region: CSARDLGKSSYNEQFF. In DNA, the CDR3 is TGCAGTGCTAGAGATTTAGGAAAAAGCTCCTACAATGAGCAGTTCTTC.

This chain joins TRBV6-1 and TRBJ2-2; unclear D gene. The CDR3 has 12 residues. Germline V gives CDR1 MNHNS, CDR2 SASEGT. V lost 6 bases and J lost 1, with 3 bases in between. In nucleotides, the CDR3 is TGTGCCAGCAGGAGGAACACCGGGGAGCTGTTTTTT. It translates to CASRRNTGELFF.

This clonotype was counted a few times. V gene TRBV19 combines with J gene TRBJ1-1; tentative D call: TRBD1 (6 bases). V gave up 6 bases and J gave up 3 bases, with 17 bases separating them. From germline, CDR1 is LNHDA and CDR2 SQIVND (reference sequence). CDR3 length: 15 amino acids. The CDR3: CASSLFSGADTEAFF. DNA of the CDR3: TGTGCCAGTAGCCTTTTTTCGGGGGCGGACACTGAAGCTTTCTTT.

This clonotype was counted once. The chain recombines TRBV28 with TRBJ2-7; D is ambiguous. This CDR3 is built from 12 residues. The germline V and J ends were trimmed by 6 bases and 0 bases, with 6 bases remaining between them. Germline values: CDR1 MDHEN, CDR2 SYDVKM. The CDR3 sequence: CASRSSSYEQYF. CDR3 in DNA: TGTGCCAGCAGGTCAAGCTCCTACGAGCAGTACTTC.

This chain uses TRBV27 with TRBJ2-7; maybe TRBD1 (7 bases). CDR1 and CDR2 from the germline V gene are MNHEY and SMNVEV (reference sequence). There are 14 residues in the CDR3. V was clipped by 8 bases and J by 0 bases, with 14 bases between them. CDR3 coding DNA: TGTGCCAGCGGAAGACAGGGACTCTCCTACGAGCAGTACTTC. This encodes CASGRQGLSYEQYF.

The chain is built from TRBV11-3 and TRBJ2-7; TRBD1 matches 9 bases. V was pared by 1 base and J by 3 bases, with 4 bases of the junction left unmatched. The germline V gene encodes CDR1 SGHNT and CDR2 YENEEA. CDR3 size: 15 residues. The CDR3 DNA follows: TGTGCCAGCAGCTTAGGGACAGGGGACGACTACGAGCAGTACTTC. This gives the protein CASSLGTGDDYEQYF.

The V gene is TRBV6-5, the J gene TRBJ1-1; D unclear. V lost 4 bases to trimming and J lost 0 bases, with 9 bases between them. The germline CDR1 and CDR2 sequences are MNHEY and SVGAGI. CDR3 length: 14 residues. DNA for the CDR3: TGTGCCAGCAGTTCTGGCAATATGAACACTGAAGCTTTCTTT. It encodes CASSSGNMNTEAFF.

V gene TRBV20-1 combines with J gene TRBJ2-7; 9 bases are a match to TRBD2. CDR1 is DFQATT, CDR2 SNEGSKA, per germline (reference sequence). J lost 4 bases, V lost 1 base, and 8 bases had no gene match. The CDR3 loop spans 15 amino acids. The CDR3 spells CSARVNRAGGYEQYF. CDR3 in DNA: TGCAGTGCTAGAGTTAATAGGGCGGGAGGGTACGAGCAGTACTTC.

This clonotype has only a few counts. The chain employs TRBV28 and TRBJ2-3; D is undetermined. The CDR3 length is 11 residues. Germline loops: CDR1 MDHEN, CDR2 SYDVKM. V was cut by 7 bases and J by 0 bases, with 2 bases left in between. Here the CDR3 DNA reads TGTGCCAGCACTAGCACAGATACGCAGTATTTT. Residues: CASTSTDTQYF.